This T cell receptor (beta chain) was captured by sequencing in a study of early T cells in non-severe SARS-CoV-2 infection. The V end lost 4 bases, the J end lost 7 bases, and 16 bases lay between the germline ends. Germline lookup yields CDR1 SGHVS and CDR2 FQNEAQ. This CDR3 is 14 amino acids long. Individual cDNA molecules received unique molecular identifiers during library preparation. TCRdb analysed the 5' RACE reads with MiXCR anew, one entry per CDR3 protein. The sample carries 30,000 to 40,000 distinct CDR3 sequences, 4.5% to 7% recorded once. This clonotype has a count of ten or more. This TCR was sampled from an adult who was a healthcare worker with PCR-confirmed SARS-CoV-2 infection or an uninfected control (not recorded which). The sequences come from whole blood, collected at baseline. J is TRBJ1-2 and V is TRBV7-8, with D tentatively TRBD1 (6 bases). CDR3 in amino acids: CASSYGTLNGGYTF. In DNA form, the CDR3 reads TGTGCCAGCAGCTACGGGACACTTAACGGTGGCTACACCTTC. The variable domain in full, with the rest retrieved from reference TRBV7-8 and TRBJ1-2, is GAGVSQSPRYKVAKRGQDVALRCDPISGHVSLFWYQQALGQGPEFLTYFQNEAQLDKSGLPSDRFFAERPEGSVSTLKIQRTQQEDSAVYLCASSYGTLNGGYTFGSGTRLTVV.